This T cell receptor beta chain derives from a study of shared clonotypes between healthy human individuals. The CDR3 totals 14 residues. Germline CDR1 and CDR2: MDHEN and SYDVKM. With V trimmed by 4 bases and J by 3 bases, 3 bases remained unmatched. Many counts were recorded for this clone. Ten immunoSEQ deep assay plates were used to sequence the DNA of unsorted PBMCs. Method: immunoSEQ multiplex PCR; TCRdb's copy keeps in-frame clones and lacks some. Of roughly 500,000 clones listed, 70% to 85% were seen once; the top ten hold about 12%. Donation came from healthy HIV-negative adults that had no recent acute infections or vaccinations. Donors were Caucasian adults residing in Nashville, Tennessee, USA.

This clonotype was obtained from a woman in her thirties or forties in good health. Some clones in this sample may be carry-over from other donors' samples. This chain joins TRBV28 and TRBJ1-5; 7 bases match TRBD1. Sequenced sample: PBMCs. DNA of the CDR3: TGTGCCAGCAGTTACAGGGGCTACAATCAGCCCCAGCATTTT. It codes for CASSYRGYNQPQHF.